Reported below is one T cell receptor beta chain. The CDR3 is 18 amino acids. The V gene's germline CDR1 is SGHDN and CDR2 FVKESK. The V segment lost 4 bases and the J segment 3 bases; nucleotides outside the gene matches: 11. Some clones are missing from TCRdb's copy, which holds only in-frame ones; the method was immunoSEQ multiplex PCR. The sample has 250,000 to 350,000 clones, 85% seen once. The record originates from a study of blood T cell repertoires in COVID-19. Study-wide background: The analysed material was cDNA or gDNA that came from T cells, B-cell-depleted T cells, or PBMCs.

The receptor comes from a woman in her 50s with active or convalescent COVID-19. The genes are TRBV14 and TRBJ2-3, with TRBD2 matching 12 bases. The specimen sequenced was peripheral blood. As DNA, the CDR3 is TGTGCCAGCAGCCTTATCCCGCCGACTAGCGGGAGAACAGATACGCAGTATTTT. Translated, it gives CASSLIPPTSGRTDTQYF.